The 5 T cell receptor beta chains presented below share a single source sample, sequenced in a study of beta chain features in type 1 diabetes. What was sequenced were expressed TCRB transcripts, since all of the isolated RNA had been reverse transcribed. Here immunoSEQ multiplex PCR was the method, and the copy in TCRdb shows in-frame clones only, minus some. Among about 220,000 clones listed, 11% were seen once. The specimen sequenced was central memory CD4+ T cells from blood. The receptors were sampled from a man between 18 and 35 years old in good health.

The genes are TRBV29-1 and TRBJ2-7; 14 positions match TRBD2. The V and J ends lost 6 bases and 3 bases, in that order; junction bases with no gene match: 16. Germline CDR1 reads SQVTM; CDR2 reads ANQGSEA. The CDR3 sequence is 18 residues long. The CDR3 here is CSVAGTSGREGGNYEQYF. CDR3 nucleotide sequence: TGCAGCGTCGCCGGGACTAGCGGGAGAGAGGGGGGTAACTACGAGCAGTACTTC.

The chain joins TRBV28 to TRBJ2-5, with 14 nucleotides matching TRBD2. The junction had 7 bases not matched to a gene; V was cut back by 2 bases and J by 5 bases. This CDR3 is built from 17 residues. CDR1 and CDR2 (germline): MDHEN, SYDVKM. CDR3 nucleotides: TGTGCCAGCAGTTTAAGGCGGGGACTAGCGGGGGAGGAGACCCAGTACTTC. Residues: CASSLRRGLAGEETQYF.

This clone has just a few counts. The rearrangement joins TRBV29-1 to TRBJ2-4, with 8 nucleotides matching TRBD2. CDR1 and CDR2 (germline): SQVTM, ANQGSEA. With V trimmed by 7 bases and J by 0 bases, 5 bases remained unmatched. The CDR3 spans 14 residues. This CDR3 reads CSGGLDLAKNIQYF. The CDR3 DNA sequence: TGCAGCGGGGGACTAGACCTAGCCAAAAACATTCAGTACTTC.

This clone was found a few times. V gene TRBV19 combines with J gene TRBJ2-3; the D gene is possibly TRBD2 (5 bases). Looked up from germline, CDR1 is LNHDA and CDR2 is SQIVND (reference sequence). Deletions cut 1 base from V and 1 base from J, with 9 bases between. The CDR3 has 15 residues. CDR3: CASSIGLARTDTQYF. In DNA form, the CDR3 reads TGTGCCAGTAGTATAGGGCTAGCCCGCACAGATACGCAGTATTTT.

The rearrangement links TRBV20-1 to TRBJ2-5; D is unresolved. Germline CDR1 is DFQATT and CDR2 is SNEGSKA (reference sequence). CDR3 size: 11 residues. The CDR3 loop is CSVSDRETQYF. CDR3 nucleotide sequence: TGCAGCGTTTCGGACCGCGAGACCCAGTACTTC.